This T cell receptor beta chain is from a study of T cells in Graves' hyperthyroidism and ophthalmopathy. From RNA transcripts, TCR beta CDR3 regions were amplified. The HTBI set primed first-round TCR CDR3 RT-PCR. TCRdb reprocessed the multiplex PCR reads via MiXCR and lists one record per CDR3 protein. The table records hundreds of thousands of distinct CDR3 sequences, 15% to 20% of them present only once. After removal of 3 bases from V and 8 bases from J, the junction contained 11 bases not matched to a gene. Germline V gives CDR1 SGHKS, CDR2 YYEKEE (reference sequence). The CDR3 covers 15 residues.

The source is a middle-aged man with Graves' ophthalmopathy. The sample consisted of blood. The V gene is TRBV5-5, the J gene TRBJ1-2; 9 bases map to TRBD1. CDR3 DNA sequence: TGTGCCAGCAGCTCGACGACAGGGGGGGACGACGGCTACACCTTC. This sequence encodes CASSSTTGGDDGYTF. The full variable domain, its missing parts supplied by reference TRBV5-5 and TRBJ1-2, is DAGVTQSPTHLIKTRGQQVTLRCSPISGHKSVSWYQQVLGQGPQFIFQYYEKEERGRGNFPDRFSARQFPNYSSELNVNALLLGDSALYLCASSSTTGGDDGYTFGSGTRLTVV.